This TCR beta chain was recovered during a study of shared clonotypes between healthy human individuals. Assay used: immunoSEQ multiplex PCR; TCRdb lists only in-frame clones, some missing. The data contain under 150,000 clones, about two thirds of them singletons. Germline CDR1 reads MGHRA; CDR2 reads YSYEKL. The length of the CDR3 is 15 residues. With V trimmed by 3 bases and J by 6 bases, 6 bases remained unmatched. The clonotype was recovered from a woman aged 25-40 years in good health. V usage is TRBV4-1 and J usage is TRBJ2-2; 8 nucleotides align to TRBD2. The sample comprised memory CD8+ T cells sorted from blood. Documented subset: CD45RO+ cells pooled with CCR7-negative TemRA cells. CDR3 loop: CASSHPSGSAGELFF. CDR3 sequence (DNA): TGCGCCAGCAGCCATCCCAGCGGGAGTGCCGGGGAGCTGTTTTTT.